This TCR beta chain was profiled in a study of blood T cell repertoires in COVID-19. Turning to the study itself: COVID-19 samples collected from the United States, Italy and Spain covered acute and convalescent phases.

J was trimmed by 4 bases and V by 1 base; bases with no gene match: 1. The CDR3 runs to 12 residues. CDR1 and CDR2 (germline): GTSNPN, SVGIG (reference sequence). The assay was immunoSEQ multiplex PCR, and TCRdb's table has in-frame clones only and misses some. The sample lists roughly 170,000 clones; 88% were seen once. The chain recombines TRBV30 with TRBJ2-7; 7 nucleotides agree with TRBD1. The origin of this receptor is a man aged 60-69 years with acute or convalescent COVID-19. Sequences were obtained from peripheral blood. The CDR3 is CAWSGDSYEQYF. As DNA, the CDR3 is TGTGCCTGGAGTGGGGACAGTTACGAGCAGTACTTC.